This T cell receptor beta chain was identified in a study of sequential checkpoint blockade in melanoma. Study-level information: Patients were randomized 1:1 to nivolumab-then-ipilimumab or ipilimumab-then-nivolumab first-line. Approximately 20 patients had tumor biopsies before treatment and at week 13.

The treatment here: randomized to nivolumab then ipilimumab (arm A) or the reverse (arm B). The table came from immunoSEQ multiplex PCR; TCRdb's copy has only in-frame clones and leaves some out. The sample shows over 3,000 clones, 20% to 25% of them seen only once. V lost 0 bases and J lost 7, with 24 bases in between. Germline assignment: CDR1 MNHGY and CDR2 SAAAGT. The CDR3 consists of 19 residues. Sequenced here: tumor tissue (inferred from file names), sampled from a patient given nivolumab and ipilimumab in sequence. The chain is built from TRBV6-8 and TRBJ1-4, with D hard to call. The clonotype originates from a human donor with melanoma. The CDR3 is CASSYSTPQIKWGSEKLFF. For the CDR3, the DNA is TGTGCCAGCAGTTACTCGACGCCGCAAATAAAGTGGGGTAGTGAAAAACTGTTTTTT.